One sample yielded the 18 T cell receptor beta chains listed below, sequenced in a study of memory B cells and T cells in multiple sclerosis. After stimulus-free culture, autoproliferating CFSE-dim and non-proliferating CFSE-high T cells were sequenced separately. Replicate wells were pooled after more than 6 days of stimulus-free culture of some 50 million CFSE-labeled PBMCs. These TCRs' antigens remain unknown. Using immunoSEQ multiplex PCR, the repertoire was profiled, and TCRdb retains in-frame clones only, with some absent. The sample holds 32,000 or so clones, about 83% seen once. Sequences were obtained from PBMCs from blood kept in culture. These receptor sequences come from a human donor with multiple sclerosis.

This clone has a handful of counts. This chain connects TRBV19 to TRBJ1-2; TRBD1 might be the D (5 bases). The length of the CDR3 is 14 residues. Trimming shortened V by 3 bases and J by 6 bases, and 14 bases separated the two germline ends. Germline CDR1 reads LNHDA; CDR2 reads SQIVND (reference sequence). The CDR3 loop reads CASSIGARADGYTF. CDR3 DNA: TGTGCCAGTAGTATTGGGGCAAGGGCGGATGGCTACACCTTC.

J is TRBJ2-1 and V is TRBV6-5, with 7 bases matching TRBD2. With 4 bases clipped from V and 2 bases from J, the junction kept 8 bases outside the gene matches. CDR1 is MNHEY and CDR2 is SVGAGI in the germline V gene. This CDR3 has 16 amino acids. As DNA, the CDR3 is TGTGCCAGCAGTTTCTTTATGACTAGCACCTACAATGAGCAGTTCTTC. Encoded protein: CASSFFMTSTYNEQFF.

J is TRBJ1-1 and V is TRBV7-6, with 9 bases aligning to TRBD1. After removal of 5 bases from V and 1 base from J, the junction contained 5 bases not matched to a gene. Germline V gives CDR1 SGHVS, CDR2 FNYEAQ. This CDR3 is 15 amino acids long. CDR3 residues: CASSPYRGRNTEAFF. The CDR3 DNA follows: TGTGCCAGCAGCCCATACAGGGGGCGGAACACTGAAGCTTTCTTT.

The chain joins TRBV11-3 to TRBJ2-1, with D unresolved. Germline V gene lookup returns CDR1 SGHNT and CDR2 YENEEA. There are 15 residues in the CDR3. V lost 1 base and J 0 bases, leaving 7 bases between the germline ends. Here the CDR3 reads CASSLAGHSYNEQFF. The CDR3 DNA reads TGTGCCAGCAGCTTAGCGGGCCACTCCTACAATGAGCAGTTCTTC.

This sequence joins TRBV19 and TRBJ2-1; D is undetermined. In germline, CDR1 is LNHDA, CDR2 SQIVND (reference sequence). The CDR3 spans 15 residues. V lost 6 bases to trimming and J lost 0 bases, with 12 bases between them. Written as DNA, the CDR3 is TGTGCCAGTAGGGCGGACCGGAGCTCCTACAATGAGCAGTTCTTC. Protein: CASRADRSSYNEQFF.

The rearrangement uses TRBV5-1 and TRBJ2-1; D may be TRBD1 (5 bases). V was cut by 4 bases and J by 0 bases, with 14 bases left in between. Germline lookup yields CDR1 SGHRS and CDR2 YFSETQ. The CDR3 extends over 16 amino acids. The CDR3 protein is CASSASRASSYNEQFF. CDR3 bases: TGCGCCAGCAGCGCGAGCAGGGCAAGCTCCTACAATGAGCAGTTCTTC.

J is TRBJ2-5 and V is TRBV5-4; TRBD1 agrees at 7 bases. V lost 4 bases, J lost 2 bases, and 5 bases stayed unmatched. Germline V gene lookup returns CDR1 SGHNT and CDR2 YYREEE (reference sequence). CDR3 length: 14 residues. CDR3 in amino acids: CASSRNRGQETQYF. CDR3 sequence (DNA): TGTGCCAGCAGCAGAAACAGGGGACAAGAGACCCAGTACTTC.

The chain employs TRBV6-5 and TRBJ2-7, with TRBD1 matching 8 bases. The germline CDR1 and CDR2 sequences are MNHEY and SVGAGI. The CDR3 loop spans 16 amino acids. V trimming: 0 bases; J trimming: 2 bases; junction bases outside the gene matches: 6. The CDR3 region is CASSYSGQGYPYEQYF. CDR3 DNA: TGTGCCAGCAGTTACTCTGGACAGGGATACCCCTACGAGCAGTACTTC.

The V call is TRBV14, the J call TRBJ1-1; 7 nucleotides agree with TRBD1. The CDR3 is 15 amino acids. The V segment lost 4 bases and the J segment 1 base; nucleotides outside the gene matches: 6. Germline V CDR1 and CDR2: SGHDN, FVKESK. This chain's CDR3 is CASSLRTGRNTEAFF. The CDR3 DNA follows: TGTGCCAGCAGCCTACGGACAGGTAGGAACACTGAAGCTTTCTTT. The variable domain in full, completed from reference TRBV14 and TRBJ1-1, reads EAGVTQFPSHSVIEKGQTVTLRCDPISGHDNLYWYRRVMGKEIKFLLHFVKESKQDESGMPNNRFLAERTGGTYSTLKVQPAELEDSGVYFCASSLRTGRNTEAFFGQGTRLTVV.

The CDR3 reads CASSLGTQGAGGYTF. CDR3 DNA sequence: TGCGCCAGCAGCTTGGGAACCCAGGGGGCCGGAGGCTACACCTTC. J is TRBJ1-2 and V is TRBV5-1; 8 bases line up with TRBD1. This CDR3 contains 15 residues. The V and J ends lost 0 bases and 8 bases, in that order; junction bases with no gene match: 9. CDR1 is SGHRS and CDR2 is YFSETQ in the germline V gene. Full variable domain (outside the CDR3, taken from reference TRBV5-1 and TRBJ1-2): KAGVTQTPRYLIKTRGQQVTLSCSPISGHRSVSWYQQTPGQGLQFLFEYFSETQRNKGNFPGRFSGRQFSNSRSEMNVSTLELGDSALYLCASSLGTQGAGGYTFGSGTRLTVV.

This chain joins TRBV5-1 and TRBJ2-3; D remains ambiguous. The germline V and J ends were trimmed by 3 bases and 4 bases, with 15 bases remaining between them. CDR3 length equals 15 residues. In germline, CDR1 is SGHRS, CDR2 YFSETQ. The DNA of the CDR3 is TGCGCCAGCAGCTACACCTCAAAGGCTGCAGATACGCAGTATTTT. Its translation: CASSYTSKAADTQYF.

The V and J genes are TRBV29-1 and TRBJ1-1; D gene unclear. The germline V gene encodes CDR1 SQVTM and CDR2 ANQGSEA. The CDR3 spans 11 residues. Trimming cost V 4 bases and J 0 bases, with 3 bases left between them. The DNA of the CDR3 is TGCAGCGTTGTGCTGAACACTGAAGCTTTCTTT. It translates to CSVVLNTEAFF.

The chain has TRBV19 and TRBJ2-1, with 14 bases lining up with TRBD2. The CDR3 totals 14 residues. The germline CDR1 and CDR2 sequences are LNHDA and SQIVND (reference sequence). Trimming took 5 bases from V and 10 from J; bases not matched to a gene: 4. Here the CDR3 reads CASSWGLAGAEQFF. In DNA, the CDR3 is TGTGCCAGTAGTTGGGGACTAGCGGGAGCCGAGCAGTTCTTC.

V is TRBV15 and J is TRBJ2-7, with unresolved D. With 6 bases removed from V and 1 base from J, the gap between germline ends came to 10 bases. Germline CDR1 is LNHNV and CDR2 is YYDKDF (reference sequence). The length of the CDR3 is 13 residues. Here the CDR3 DNA reads TGTGCCACCAGTTGGCGAAGGTCCTACGAGCAGTACTTC. The encoded protein is CATSWRRSYEQYF. The full variable domain, in which reference TRBV15 and TRBJ2-7 provide the parts outside the CDR3, is DAMVIQNPRYQVTQFGKPVTLSCSQTLNHNVMYWYQQKSSQAPKLLFHYYDKDFNNEADTPDNFQSRRPNTSFCFLDIRSPGLGDTAMYLCATSWRRSYEQYFGPGTRLTVT.

The rearrangement joins TRBV11-3 to TRBJ2-2; 11 positions agree with TRBD1. Per germline, CDR1 SGHNT and CDR2 YENEEA. The CDR3 covers 16 residues. Trimming removed 3 bases from V and 4 bases from J; junction bases left unmatched: 4. CDR3 DNA sequence: TGTGCCAGCAGCTTCGGGACAGGGGGACGCACCGGGGAGCTGTTTTTT. It yields the protein CASSFGTGGRTGELFF.

The chain employs TRBV9 and TRBJ1-5; D gene uncertain. The CDR3 consists of 17 residues. Deletions cut 0 bases from V and 0 bases from J, with 13 bases between. Germline lookup yields CDR1 SGDLS and CDR2 YYNGEE. The CDR3: CASSVGASRSSNQPQHF. As DNA, the CDR3 is TGTGCCAGCAGCGTAGGGGCGAGTAGGAGTAGCAATCAGCCCCAGCATTTT.

The chain couples TRBV6-1 to TRBJ1-2, with 10 bases that match TRBD1. CDR3 length: 15 residues. Germline V CDR1 and CDR2: MNHNS, SASEGT. Unmatched junction bases numbered 12, after V lost 7 bases and J lost 7 bases. DNA of the CDR3: TGTGCCAGCATTCGCCCCGGGACAGGGGCTAGTGGCTACACCTTC. Amino acid sequence: CASIRPGTGASGYTF.

This chain joins TRBV6-1 and TRBJ1-3; D is uncertain. V was clipped by 2 bases and J by 7 bases, with 12 bases between them. Germline V gene data show CDR1 as MNHNS and CDR2 as SASEGT. The CDR3 contains 14 residues. Here the CDR3 DNA reads TGTGCCAGCAGTGAATGGAACCCCCCGAACACCATATATTTT. It specifies CASSEWNPPNTIYF.